Listed below are T cell receptor beta chains from one sample, sequenced in a study of shared clonotypes between healthy human individuals. Using immunoSEQ multiplex PCR, the repertoire was profiled, and TCRdb retains in-frame clones only, with some absent. This sample yields millions of clones, of which just over 90% are seen a single time; over 0.12% belongs to the top ten. Material for sequencing was naive CD4+ T cells sorted from blood. These receptors came from a man aged 18 to 30 in good health. The CDR3 runs from the conserved cysteine through the conserved F or W. The order of the fields is V gene, J gene, D gene, CDR3 length, clone size, CDR3 protein, CDR3 DNA. A D gene is named only where the DNA matches it firmly. Size values are once, few and many counts, or a class for expanded clones, and some rows have none.

>TRBV28|TRBJ2-7|.|13|once
CASSLGHSSEQYF
TGTGCCAGCAGTTTAGGACATTCCTCCGAGCAGTACTTC
>TRBV5-1|TRBJ2-5|TRBD2|15|.
CASSTGTSGVETQYF
TGCGCCAGCAGCACCGGGACTAGCGGGGTAGAGACCCAGTACTTC
>TRBV2|TRBJ1-2|.|13|.
CASSPHLETGYTF
TGTGCCAGCAGCCCACACCTAGAGACAGGCTACACCTTC
>TRBV11-3|TRBJ2-3|.|12|.
CASSLGIDTQYF
TGTGCCAGCAGCTTAGGTATAGATACGCAGTATTTT
>TRBV9|TRBJ2-1|TRBD1|14|.
CASSRDRNYNEQFF
TGTGCCAGCAGCCGGGACAGGAACTACAATGAGCAGTTCTTC
>TRBV2|TRBJ1-5|.|14|.
CASSEGGGSQPQHF
TGTGCCAGCAGTGAAGGAGGGGGGAGTCAGCCCCAGCATTTT
>TRBV14|TRBJ2-2|.|13|once
CASSQLNTGELFF
TGTGCCAGCAGCCAACTCAACACCGGGGAGCTGTTTTTT
>TRBV18|TRBJ1-3|.|12|.
CASSPEENTIYF
TGTGCCAGCTCACCGGAGGAAAACACCATATATTTT
>TRBV5-4|TRBJ2-5|.|13|.
CASSLPAGETQYF
TGTGCCAGCAGCTTACCAGCGGGAGAGACCCAGTACTTC
>TRBV5-1|TRBJ2-7|TRBD2|15|once
CASSLVRGGHYEQYF
TGCGCCAGCAGCTTGGTGCGGGGGGGCCACTACGAGCAGTACTTC
>TRBV18|TRBJ1-3|TRBD1|18|.
CASSPIGGQGASGNTIYF
TGTGCCAGCTCCCCCATCGGAGGACAGGGGGCGAGTGGAAACACCATATATTTT
>TRBV6-6|TRBJ1-5|.|14|.
CASSKGFSDQPQHF
TGTGCCAGCAGTAAGGGGTTTTCTGATCAGCCCCAGCATTTT
>TRBV30|TRBJ2-1|.|11|.
CAWSSDNEQFF
TGTGCCTGGAGTTCGGACAATGAGCAGTTCTTC
>TRBV29-1|TRBJ2-1|TRBD2|14|.
CSANSGRASNEQFF
TGCAGCGCGAATAGCGGGAGGGCCTCAAATGAGCAGTTCTTC
>TRBV10-3|TRBJ1-3|TRBD1|15|.
CATCAGQGVGNTIYF
TGTGCCACCTGTGCGGGACAGGGGGTCGGAAACACCATATATTTT
>TRBV6-1|TRBJ1-1|.|10|.
CAIRPLGAFF
TGTGCCATCAGGCCCCTTGGGGCTTTCTTT
>TRBV7-9|TRBJ2-7|TRBD2|12|.
CASRGTTYEQYF
TGTGCCAGCAGAGGGACTACCTACGAGCAGTACTTC
>TRBV2|TRBJ2-2|TRBD1|14|.
CASSYDRVTGELFF
TGTGCCAGCAGTTACGACAGGGTCACCGGGGAGCTGTTTTTT
>TRBV27|TRBJ1-1|.|12|.
CASSSGGTEAFF
TGTGCCAGCAGCTCGGGGGGCACTGAAGCTTTCTTT
>TRBV2|TRBJ2-7|.|13|.
CASSEGLGREQYF
TGTGCCAGCAGTGAAGGATTAGGGCGCGAGCAGTACTTC
>TRBV5-4|TRBJ1-1|.|15|.
CASSFGDTLNTEAFF
TGTGCCAGCAGCTTCGGGGACACCCTGAACACTGAAGCTTTCTTT
>TRBV2|TRBJ2-2|.|17|.
CASASEPGHRNTGELFF
TGTGCCAGCGCTTCGGAACCGGGACATAGGAACACCGGGGAGCTGTTTTTT
>TRBV5-1|TRBJ1-3|TRBD1|14|.
CASSRTGVGNTIYF
TGCGCCAGCAGCCGCACAGGGGTCGGAAACACCATATATTTT
>TRBV5-1|TRBJ1-1|.|14|.
CASSSARENTEAFF
TGCGCCAGCAGCTCGGCGCGGGAGAACACTGAAGCTTTCTTT
>TRBV5-4|TRBJ1-1|TRBD1|13|.
CASSSTGATEAFF
TGTGCCAGCAGCTCCACAGGGGCCACTGAAGCTTTCTTT
>TRBV5-4|TRBJ2-2|.|17|.
CASSLGLGYGGTGELFF
TGTGCCAGCAGCTTGGGTCTGGGGTACGGGGGCACCGGGGAGCTGTTTTTT
>TRBV5-4|TRBJ2-3|.|15|.
CASSLWAGGTDTQYF
TGTGCCAGCAGCTTATGGGCGGGCGGCACAGATACGCAGTATTTT
>TRBV29-1|TRBJ1-5|.|12|.
CSVKGGWQPQHF
TGCAGCGTCAAGGGGGGTTGGCAGCCCCAGCATTTT
>TRBV18|TRBJ1-4|.|15|.
CASSPYETTNEKLFF
TGTGCCAGCTCACCTTATGAAACAACTAATGAAAAACTGTTTTTT
>TRBV2|TRBJ2-6|.|18|.
CASFRDRPLYSGANVLTF
TGTGCCAGCTTTAGAGACAGACCTCTTTACTCTGGGGCCAACGTCCTGACTTTC
>TRBV5-6|TRBJ2-5|TRBD2|19|.
CASSLAGLAGVLGIETQYF
TGTGCCAGCAGCTTGGCAGGGCTAGCGGGAGTCCTAGGTATAGAGACCCAGTACTTC
>TRBV5-5|TRBJ2-3|.|13|.
CASSPGGTDTQYF
TGTGCCAGCAGCCCCGGGGGCACAGATACGCAGTATTTT
>TRBV15|TRBJ1-2|.|14|.
CATSTLWDRYGYTF
TGTGCCACCAGCACCTTATGGGACCGCTATGGCTACACCTTC
>TRBV28|TRBJ1-5|.|14|.
CASSLVLSNQPQHF
TGTGCCAGCAGTTTAGTACTTAGCAATCAGCCCCAGCATTTT
>TRBV6-5|TRBJ1-2|.|11|.
CASVGAGGYTF
TGTGCCAGCGTGGGCGCGGGTGGCTACACCTTC
>TRBV5-1|TRBJ2-5|.|13|.
CASSFGPQETQYF
TGCGCCAGCAGCTTTGGTCCCCAAGAGACCCAGTACTTC
>TRBV19|TRBJ1-1|TRBD1|14|once
CASRDRPMNTEAFF
TGTGCCAGTAGGGACAGGCCCATGAACACTGAAGCTTTCTTT
>TRBV25-1|TRBJ2-1|.|14|.
CASSELGGNNEQFF
TGTGCCAGCAGTGAATTAGGAGGGAACAATGAGCAGTTCTTC